A selection of T cell receptor beta chains follows, all from one sample in a study of CD8+ T cells in alopecia areata. Assay used: immunoSEQ multiplex PCR; TCRdb lists only in-frame clones, some missing. The sample has 100,000 to 130,000 clones, roughly 84% seen once. The sequenced sample was CD8+ T cells sorted from blood, obtained at week 24, from a patient treated with tofacitinib. These receptor sequences come from a human donor with alopecia areata. Each CDR3 is given with its conserved first and last residue. The D gene is left open where the match is weak. Rows give clone size only sometimes, using once, few, many, or a class for an expanded clone.

V gene	D gene	clone size	J gene	CDR3 DNA	CDR3 protein
TRBV5-1	.	.	TRBJ2-6	TGCGCCAGCTGGGAACAGGGTTCTGGGGCCAACGTCCTGACTTTC	CASWEQGSGANVLTF
TRBV30	.	few	TRBJ2-5	TGTGCCTGGAGTGCAATGGGGGGCCAGTACTTC	CAWSAMGGQYF
TRBV4-1	.	once	TRBJ1-4	TGCGCCAGCAGCCGAGCCAATGTTGCAACTAATGAAAAACTGTTTTTT	CASSRANVATNEKLFF
TRBV4-1	.	.	TRBJ1-6	TGCGCCAGCAGCCAAGAAGGGGTAGCCCTCCACTTT	CASSQEGVALHF
TRBV5-8	TRBD1	.	TRBJ1-1	TGTGCCAGCAGCAATCGGGGGGACAGTACAGCTTTCTTT	CASSNRGDSTAFF
TRBV7-8	.	.	TRBJ1-2	TGTGCCAGCAGCTACCTACAAAGCCCGGAGAGGTCGGACACCTTC	CASSYLQSPERSDTF
TRBV6-6	.	.	TRBJ2-1	TGTGCCAGCAGCCAACATGGGGCTAGAGGGAATGAGCAGTTCTTC	CASSQHGARGNEQFF
TRBV4-3	.	.	TRBJ1-2	TGCGCCAGCAGCCAAGATTGGCGGGACACTCGTGGTTGGGGCTACACCTTC	CASSQDWRDTRGWGYTF
TRBV29-1	.	.	TRBJ2-7	TGCAGCGTCTCGGTCCAGGCCGCCTACGAGCAGTACTTC	CSVSVQAAYEQYF
TRBV4-3	.	.	TRBJ1-1	TGCGCCAGCAGCCAAGTGGGTAGGGCTGCTTTCTTT	CASSQVGRAAFF
TRBV7-9	TRBD2	.	TRBJ2-5	TGTGCCAGCAGCTCGGGACTACTCCAAGAGACCCAGTACTTC	CASSSGLLQETQYF
TRBV4-2	.	.	TRBJ1-4	TGTGCCAGCAGCCCTTCAGGCAGGGATGAAGAAAAACTGTTTTTT	CASSPSGRDEEKLFF